This T cell receptor beta chain was observed in a study of T cell changes during pregnancy in multiple sclerosis. Germline values: CDR1 SEHNR, CDR2 FQNEAQ (reference sequence). The CDR3 is 15 residues long. The V gene end was trimmed by 2 bases and the J gene end by 1 base; junction bases not matched to a gene: 3. Sequencing was performed with immunoSEQ multiplex PCR; in TCRdb, only in-frame clones are kept and a portion is missing. The sample consists of about 64,000 clones, just under 95% of them appearing once. The receptor was isolated from a female donor with multiple sclerosis, enrolled in a pregnancy study. The material was peripheral blood, obtained in the second trimester of pregnancy. The genes are TRBV7-9 and TRBJ1-1; 8 bases fit TRBD1. Here the CDR3 DNA reads TGTGCCAGCAGCTTACCAGGGGGCGCGAACACTGAAGCTTTCTTT. Amino acid sequence: CASSLPGGANTEAFF.